The clone carrying this TCR beta chain was found many times. These data belong to a study of T cells in Graves' hyperthyroidism and ophthalmopathy. The CDR3 spans 15 residues. Germline CDR1 is SGHTA and CDR2 is FQGNSA. Trimming removed 2 bases from V and 8 bases from J, with 18 bases in between. Amplified TCR beta CDR3 regions came from RNA transcripts. The HTBI primer set served for first-round RT-PCR of the TCR CDR3. Each CDR3 protein gets one entry after TCRdb re-called the multiplex PCR reads with MiXCR. The repertoire consists of approximately 610,000 distinct CDR3 sequences, with roughly 14% occurring once and the leading ten covering over 3.5%.

The sequencing input was blood. This chain links TRBV7-2 with TRBJ1-2; D is unclear. This clonotype was sampled from a woman aged 40 to 49 with Graves' ophthalmopathy. This chain's CDR3 is CASSLLSGPGLGYTF. The CDR3 DNA sequence: TGTGCCAGCAGCTTATTATCCGGACCGGGCTTGGGCTACACCTTC.